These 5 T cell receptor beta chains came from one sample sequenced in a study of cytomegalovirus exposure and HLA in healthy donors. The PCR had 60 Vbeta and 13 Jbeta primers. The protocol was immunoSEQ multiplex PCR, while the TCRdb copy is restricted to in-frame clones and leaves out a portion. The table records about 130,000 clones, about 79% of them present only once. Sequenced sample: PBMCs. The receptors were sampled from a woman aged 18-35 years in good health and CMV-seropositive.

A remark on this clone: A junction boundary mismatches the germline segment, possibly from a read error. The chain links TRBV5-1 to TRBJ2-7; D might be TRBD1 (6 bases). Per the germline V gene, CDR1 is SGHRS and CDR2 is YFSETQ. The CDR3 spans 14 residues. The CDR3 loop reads CTSSSSGASYEQYF. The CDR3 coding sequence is TGCACCAGCAGCTCCTCAGGGGCCTCCTACGAGCAGTACTTC. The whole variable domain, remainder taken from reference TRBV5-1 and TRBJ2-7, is KAGVTQTPRYLIKTRGQQVTLSCSPISGHRSVSWYQQTPGQGLQFLFEYFSETQRNKGNFPGRFSGRQFSNSRSEMNVSTLELGDSALYLCTSSSSGASYEQYFGPGTRLTVT.

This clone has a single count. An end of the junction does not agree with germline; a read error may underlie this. The CDR3 DNA reads as TGTTCCAGCAGCGGGACAGGGTGGCATGAGCAGTTCTTC. Protein sequence: CSSSGTGWHEQFF. The chain has TRBV7-9 and TRBJ2-1, with TRBD1 identical over 9 bases. In germline, CDR1 is SEHNR, CDR2 FQNEAQ (reference sequence). The CDR3 consists of 13 residues. The whole variable domain, filled in from reference TRBV7-9 and TRBJ2-1, reads DTGVSQNPRHKITKRGQNVTFRCDPISEHNRLYWYRQTLGQGPEFLTYFQNEAQLEKSRLLSDRFSAERPKGSFSTLEIQRTEQGDSAMYLCSSSGTGWHEQFFGPGTRLTVL.

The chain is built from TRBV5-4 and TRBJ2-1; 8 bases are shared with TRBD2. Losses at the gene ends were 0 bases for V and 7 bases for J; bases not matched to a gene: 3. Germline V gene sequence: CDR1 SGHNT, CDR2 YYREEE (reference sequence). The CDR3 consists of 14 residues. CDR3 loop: CASSLVGGGNEQFF. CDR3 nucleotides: TGTGCCAGCAGCTTGGTCGGGGGGGGGAATGAGCAGTTCTTC. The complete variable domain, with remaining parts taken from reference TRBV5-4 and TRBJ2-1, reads ETGVTQSPTHLIKTRGQQVTLRCSSQSGHNTVSWYQQALGQGPQFIFQYYREEENGRGNFPPRFSGLQFPNYSSELNVNALELDDSALYLCASSLVGGGNEQFFGPGTRLTVL.

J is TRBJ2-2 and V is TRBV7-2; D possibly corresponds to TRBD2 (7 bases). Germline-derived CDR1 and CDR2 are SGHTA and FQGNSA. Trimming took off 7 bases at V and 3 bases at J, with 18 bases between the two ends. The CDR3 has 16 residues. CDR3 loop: CASTTRGARDTGELFF. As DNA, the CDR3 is TGTGCCAGCACCACTCGGGGGGCTCGGGACACCGGGGAGCTGTTTTTT.

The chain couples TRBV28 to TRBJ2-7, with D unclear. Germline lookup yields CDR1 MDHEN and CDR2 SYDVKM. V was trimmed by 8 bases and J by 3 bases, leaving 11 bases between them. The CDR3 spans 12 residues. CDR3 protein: CASGQSYYEQYF. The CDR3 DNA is TGTGCCAGCGGGCAAAGCTACTACGAGCAGTACTTC.